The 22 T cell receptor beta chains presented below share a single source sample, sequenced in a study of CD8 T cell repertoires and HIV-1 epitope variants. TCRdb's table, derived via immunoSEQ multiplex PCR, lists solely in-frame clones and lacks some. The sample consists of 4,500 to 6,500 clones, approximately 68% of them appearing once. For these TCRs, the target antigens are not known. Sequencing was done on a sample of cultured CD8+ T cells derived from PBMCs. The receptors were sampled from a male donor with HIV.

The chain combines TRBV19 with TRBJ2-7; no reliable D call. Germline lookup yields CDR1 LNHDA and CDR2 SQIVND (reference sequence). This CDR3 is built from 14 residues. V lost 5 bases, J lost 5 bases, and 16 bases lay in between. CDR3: CASSPSWLEDEQYF. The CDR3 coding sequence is TGTGCCAGTAGTCCGAGCTGGCTGGAAGACGAGCAGTACTTC.

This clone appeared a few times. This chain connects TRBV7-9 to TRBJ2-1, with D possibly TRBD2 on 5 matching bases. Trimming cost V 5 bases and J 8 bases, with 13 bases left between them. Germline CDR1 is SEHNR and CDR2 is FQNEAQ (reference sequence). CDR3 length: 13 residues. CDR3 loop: CASSPGSADEQFF. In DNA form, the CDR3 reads TGTGCCAGCAGCCCTGGATCAGCGGATGAGCAGTTCTTC. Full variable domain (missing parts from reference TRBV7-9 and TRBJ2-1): DTGVSQNPRHKITKRGQNVTFRCDPISEHNRLYWYRQTLGQGPEFLTYFQNEAQLEKSRLLSDRFSAERPKGSFSTLEIQRTEQGDSAMYLCASSPGSADEQFFGPGTRLTVL.

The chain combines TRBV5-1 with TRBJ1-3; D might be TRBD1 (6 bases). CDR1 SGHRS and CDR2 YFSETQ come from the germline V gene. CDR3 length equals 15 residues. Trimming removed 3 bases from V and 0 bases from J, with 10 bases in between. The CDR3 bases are TGCGCCAGCAGCTCCCAAGGGGGCTCTGGAAACACCATATATTTT. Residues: CASSSQGGSGNTIYF.

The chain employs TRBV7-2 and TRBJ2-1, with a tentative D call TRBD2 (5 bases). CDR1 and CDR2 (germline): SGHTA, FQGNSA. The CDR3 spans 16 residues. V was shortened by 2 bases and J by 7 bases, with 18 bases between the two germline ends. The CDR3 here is CASSLSGLGLTNEQFF. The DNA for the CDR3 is TGTGCCAGCAGCTTAAGCGGACTGGGCCTTACTAATGAGCAGTTCTTC.

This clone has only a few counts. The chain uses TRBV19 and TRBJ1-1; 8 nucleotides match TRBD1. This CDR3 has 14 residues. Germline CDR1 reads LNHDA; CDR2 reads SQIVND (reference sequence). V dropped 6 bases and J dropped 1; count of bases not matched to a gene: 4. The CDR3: CASRTGVRNTEAFF. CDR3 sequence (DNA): TGTGCCAGTAGGACAGGGGTGCGGAACACTGAAGCTTTCTTT.

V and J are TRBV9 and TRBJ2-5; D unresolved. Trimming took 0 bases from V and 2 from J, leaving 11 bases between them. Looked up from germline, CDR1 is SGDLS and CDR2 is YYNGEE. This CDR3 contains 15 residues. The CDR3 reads CASSVGPGSQETQYF. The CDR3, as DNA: TGTGCCAGCAGCGTAGGTCCGGGTTCGCAAGAGACCCAGTACTTC.

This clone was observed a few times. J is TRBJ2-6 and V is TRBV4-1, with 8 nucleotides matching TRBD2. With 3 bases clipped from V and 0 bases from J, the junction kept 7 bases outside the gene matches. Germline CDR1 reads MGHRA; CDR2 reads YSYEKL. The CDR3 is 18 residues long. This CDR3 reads CASSHASGLNSGANVLTF. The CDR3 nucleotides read TGCGCCAGCAGCCATGCTAGCGGGCTCAACTCTGGGGCCAACGTCCTGACTTTC.

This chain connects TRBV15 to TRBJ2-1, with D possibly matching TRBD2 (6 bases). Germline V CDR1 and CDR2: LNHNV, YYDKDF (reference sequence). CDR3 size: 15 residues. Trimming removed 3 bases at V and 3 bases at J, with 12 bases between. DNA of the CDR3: TGTGCCACCAGCAGCACCGGGACTGGCTACAATGAGCAGTTCTTC. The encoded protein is CATSSTGTGYNEQFF.

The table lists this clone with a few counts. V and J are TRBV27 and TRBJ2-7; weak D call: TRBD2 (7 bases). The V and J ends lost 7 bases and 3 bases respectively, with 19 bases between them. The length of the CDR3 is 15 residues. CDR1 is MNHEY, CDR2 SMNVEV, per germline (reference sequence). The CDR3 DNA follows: TGTGCCAGCACCTTAGGCGGAGGGGGGGACTACGAGCAGTACTTC. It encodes CASTLGGGGDYEQYF.

This chain's CDR3 is CASTVRADTEAFF. CDR3 bases: TGTGCCAGCACCGTGAGGGCGGACACTGAAGCTTTCTTT. The chain recombines TRBV18 with TRBJ1-1; D remains unclear. The V end lost 8 bases, the J end lost 3 bases, and 13 bases lay between the germline ends. The CDR3 length is 13 residues. Germline CDR1 KGHSH, CDR2 LQKENI.

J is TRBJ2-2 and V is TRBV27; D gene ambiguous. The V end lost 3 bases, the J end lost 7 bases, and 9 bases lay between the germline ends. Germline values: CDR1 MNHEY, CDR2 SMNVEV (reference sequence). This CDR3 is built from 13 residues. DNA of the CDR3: TGTGCCAGCAGTTTCGTGGGAAGCGGGGAGCTGTTTTTT. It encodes CASSFVGSGELFF.

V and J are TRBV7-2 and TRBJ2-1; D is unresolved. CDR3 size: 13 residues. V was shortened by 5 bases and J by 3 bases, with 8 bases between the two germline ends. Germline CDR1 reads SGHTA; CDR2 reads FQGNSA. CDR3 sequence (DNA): TGTGCCAGCAGCCCAGCAGGCTACAATGAGCAGTTCTTC. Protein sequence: CASSPAGYNEQFF.

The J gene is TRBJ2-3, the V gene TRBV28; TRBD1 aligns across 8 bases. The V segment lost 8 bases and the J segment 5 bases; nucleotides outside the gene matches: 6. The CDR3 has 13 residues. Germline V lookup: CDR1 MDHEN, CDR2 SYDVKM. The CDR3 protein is CASLKDREDTQYF. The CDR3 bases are TGTGCCAGCTTGAAGGACAGGGAAGATACGCAGTATTTT. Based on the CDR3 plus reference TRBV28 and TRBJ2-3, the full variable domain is DVKVTQSSRYLVKRTGEKVFLECVQDMDHENMFWYRQDPGLGLRLIYFSYDVKMKEKGDIPEGYSVSREKKERFSLILESASTNQTSMYLCASLKDREDTQYFGPGTRLTVL.

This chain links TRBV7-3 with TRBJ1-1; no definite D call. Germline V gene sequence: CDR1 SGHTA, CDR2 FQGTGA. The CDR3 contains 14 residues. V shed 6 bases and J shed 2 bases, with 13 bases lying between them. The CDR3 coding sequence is TGTGCCAGCAGAAAAAGTACGGGTAACACTGAAGCTTTCTTT. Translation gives CASRKSTGNTEAFF.

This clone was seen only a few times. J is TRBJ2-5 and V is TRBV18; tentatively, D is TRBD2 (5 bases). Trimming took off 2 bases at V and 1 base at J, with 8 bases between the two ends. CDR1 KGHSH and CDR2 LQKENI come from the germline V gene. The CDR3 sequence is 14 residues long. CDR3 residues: CASSPGLSQETQYF. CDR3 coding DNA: TGTGCCAGCTCACCAGGACTTTCCCAAGAGACCCAGTACTTC.

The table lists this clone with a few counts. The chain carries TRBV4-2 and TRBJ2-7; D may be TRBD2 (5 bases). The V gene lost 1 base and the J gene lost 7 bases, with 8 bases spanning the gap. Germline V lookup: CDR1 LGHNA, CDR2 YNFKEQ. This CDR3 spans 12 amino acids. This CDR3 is CASSQVGEEQYF. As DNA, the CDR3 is TGTGCCAGCAGCCAAGTTGGGGAGGAGCAGTACTTC.

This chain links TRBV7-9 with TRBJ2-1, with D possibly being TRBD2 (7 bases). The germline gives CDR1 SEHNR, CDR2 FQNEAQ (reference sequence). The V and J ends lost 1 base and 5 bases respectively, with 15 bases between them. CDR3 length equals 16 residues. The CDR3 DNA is TGTGCCAGCAGCTTAGGGGGGGGCCTAGAGGACAATGAGCAGTTCTTC. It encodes CASSLGGGLEDNEQFF. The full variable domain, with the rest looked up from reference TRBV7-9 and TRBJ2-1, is DTGVSQNPRHKITKRGQNVTFRCDPISEHNRLYWYRQTLGQGPEFLTYFQNEAQLEKSRLLSDRFSAERPKGSFSTLEIQRTEQGDSAMYLCASSLGGGLEDNEQFFGPGTRLTVL.

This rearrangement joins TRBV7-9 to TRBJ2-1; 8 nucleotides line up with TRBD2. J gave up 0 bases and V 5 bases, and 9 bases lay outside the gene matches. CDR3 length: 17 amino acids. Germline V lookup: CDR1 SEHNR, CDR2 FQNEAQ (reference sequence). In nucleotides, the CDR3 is TGTGCCAGCAGCGGAGATGCGGGAGGTTACTCCTACAATGAGCAGTTCTTC. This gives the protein CASSGDAGGYSYNEQFF.

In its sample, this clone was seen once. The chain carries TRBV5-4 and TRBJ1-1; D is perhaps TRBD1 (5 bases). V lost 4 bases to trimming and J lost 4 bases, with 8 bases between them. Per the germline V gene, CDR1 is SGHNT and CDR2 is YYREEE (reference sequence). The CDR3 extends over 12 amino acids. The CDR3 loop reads CASSSQGTEAFF. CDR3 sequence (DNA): TGTGCCAGCAGCAGCCAGGGCACTGAAGCTTTCTTT.

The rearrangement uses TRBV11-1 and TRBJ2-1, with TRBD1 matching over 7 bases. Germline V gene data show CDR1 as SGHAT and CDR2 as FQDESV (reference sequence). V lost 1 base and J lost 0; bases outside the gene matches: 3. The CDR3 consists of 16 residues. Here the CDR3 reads CASSLVGTDSYNEQFF. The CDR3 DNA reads TGTGCCAGCAGCTTAGTTGGGACAGACTCCTACAATGAGCAGTTCTTC.

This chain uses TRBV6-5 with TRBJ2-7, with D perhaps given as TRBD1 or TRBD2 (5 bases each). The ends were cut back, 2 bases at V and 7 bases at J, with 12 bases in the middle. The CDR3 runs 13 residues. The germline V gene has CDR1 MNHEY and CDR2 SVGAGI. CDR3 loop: CASSYEGFAEQYF. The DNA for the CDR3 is TGTGCCAGCAGTTACGAGGGGTTCGCGGAGCAGTACTTC.

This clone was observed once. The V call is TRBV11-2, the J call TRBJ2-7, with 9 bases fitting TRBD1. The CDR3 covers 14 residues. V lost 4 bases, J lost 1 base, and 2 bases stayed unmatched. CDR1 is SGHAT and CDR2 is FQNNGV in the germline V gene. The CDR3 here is CASSSGQGSYEQYF. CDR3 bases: TGTGCCAGCAGCTCCGGACAGGGGTCCTACGAGCAGTACTTC.